This entry is about one TCR beta chain. The sample is drawn from a study of CD8 T cells in Susac syndrome. The T cells that were sequenced for TCR beta were CD8+ and CD4+ cells from blood. Healthy donors served as age- and sex-matched controls. TEMRA cells were enriched by FACS, and CD4+ and CD8+ T cells were negatively isolated. It was with random hexamers that about 0.45 to 1 ug RNA was reverse transcribed. It was immunoSEQ multiplex PCR that amplified TCR beta CDR3 across 54 Vbeta and 13 Jbeta. Each CDR3 protein is one row after TCRdb ran MiXCR on the immunoSEQ multiplex PCR reads. The sample gives 150,000 or so distinct CDR3 sequences, about 94% of which show up once; 0.11% to 0.15% is in the top ten. Deletions cut 5 bases from V and 8 bases from J, with 12 bases between. CDR1 is MDHEN, CDR2 SYDVKM, per germline. The CDR3 length is 12 residues.

This receptor was taken from a human donor in good health. The chain couples TRBV28 to TRBJ1-2; D gene ambiguous. Sequencing was carried out using CD4+ T cells from PBMCs. CDR3 in amino acids: CASSQVFGGYTF. CDR3 bases: TGTGCCAGCAGTCAGGTATTCGGAGGCTACACCTTC.